Sequencing of this T cell receptor (beta chain) was carried out in a study of blood T cell repertoires in COVID-19. The data were produced by immunoSEQ multiplex PCR, yet TCRdb's version contains in-frame clones alone and is incomplete. The sample comprises fewer than 50,000 clones, roughly 83% of which are singletons, and roughly 12% rests with the top ten. V lost 0 bases, J lost 1 base, and 4 bases stayed unmatched. The CDR3 loop spans 16 amino acids. Germline CDR1 reads SGHNT; CDR2 reads YYREEE (reference sequence). Source material: peripheral blood. The origin of this receptor is a human donor in a cohort sampled during active COVID-19. The rearrangement joins TRBV5-4 to TRBJ2-3, with TRBD1 matching over 8 bases. Here the CDR3 DNA reads TGTGCCAGCAGCTTGGGACAGGGGATGGGCACAGATACGCAGTATTTT. This sequence encodes CASSLGQGMGTDTQYF.